This T cell receptor beta chain was found in a study of monozygotic twins with inflammatory bowel disease. Molecular identifiers with 6-nucleotide sample barcodes were added during cDNA synthesis via template switching. TCRdb re-called the 5' RACE reads and shows each CDR3 protein once, DNA omitted. There are 140,000 to 150,000 distinct CDR3 sequences in the sample, with roughly 1.2% held by the top ten. Per germline, CDR1 MNHNS and CDR2 SASEGT. The CDR3 is made up of 16 amino acids. This clonotype was obtained from a human donor with ulcerative colitis or Crohn's disease, or a healthy co-twin of an affected twin (not recorded which). V is TRBV6-1 and J is TRBJ1-4. Material for sequencing was blood. This CDR3 is CASSPITTATNEKLFF.